One TCR beta chain is described in this entry. Antigen: not known. The data belong to a study of B cell selection in AIRE deficiency. Study-wide points: Only 8.5% to 9.5% of over 3,000 shared Treg sequences were patient-specific; 31.6% healthy-specific. Approximately 33% of healthy-shared Treg TCRbeta sequences appeared in patient Tconv cells. Only TCRbeta was sequenced; more than 35% of shared healthy Treg sequences appeared in Tconv.

Original processing methods: About 99,000 patient and some 140,000 healthy donor in-frame TCRbeta sequences came from conventional T cells. TCRdb's table, derived via immunoSEQ multiplex PCR, lists solely in-frame clones and lacks some. D and trimming come from the DNA, and the V and J calls and clone size come from that table. The repertoire holds about 20,000 clones, around 97% seen once, with around 0.3% in the top ten. Per germline, CDR1 ENHRY and CDR2 SYGVKD. The CDR3 consists of 14 residues. Trimming removed 8 bases from V and 0 bases from J, with 11 bases in between. Sorting defined conventional CD4 T cells as CD4+CD127+.

The source material was conventional CD4+ T cells sorted from PBMCs. The TCR sequence derives from a human donor with AIRE deficiency. This rearrangement joins TRBV10-3 to TRBJ1-3; D not certain. Here the CDR3 DNA reads TGTGCCATCTCCGCTTCGAGCTCTGGAAACACCATATATTTT. Its translation: CAISASSSGNTIYF.